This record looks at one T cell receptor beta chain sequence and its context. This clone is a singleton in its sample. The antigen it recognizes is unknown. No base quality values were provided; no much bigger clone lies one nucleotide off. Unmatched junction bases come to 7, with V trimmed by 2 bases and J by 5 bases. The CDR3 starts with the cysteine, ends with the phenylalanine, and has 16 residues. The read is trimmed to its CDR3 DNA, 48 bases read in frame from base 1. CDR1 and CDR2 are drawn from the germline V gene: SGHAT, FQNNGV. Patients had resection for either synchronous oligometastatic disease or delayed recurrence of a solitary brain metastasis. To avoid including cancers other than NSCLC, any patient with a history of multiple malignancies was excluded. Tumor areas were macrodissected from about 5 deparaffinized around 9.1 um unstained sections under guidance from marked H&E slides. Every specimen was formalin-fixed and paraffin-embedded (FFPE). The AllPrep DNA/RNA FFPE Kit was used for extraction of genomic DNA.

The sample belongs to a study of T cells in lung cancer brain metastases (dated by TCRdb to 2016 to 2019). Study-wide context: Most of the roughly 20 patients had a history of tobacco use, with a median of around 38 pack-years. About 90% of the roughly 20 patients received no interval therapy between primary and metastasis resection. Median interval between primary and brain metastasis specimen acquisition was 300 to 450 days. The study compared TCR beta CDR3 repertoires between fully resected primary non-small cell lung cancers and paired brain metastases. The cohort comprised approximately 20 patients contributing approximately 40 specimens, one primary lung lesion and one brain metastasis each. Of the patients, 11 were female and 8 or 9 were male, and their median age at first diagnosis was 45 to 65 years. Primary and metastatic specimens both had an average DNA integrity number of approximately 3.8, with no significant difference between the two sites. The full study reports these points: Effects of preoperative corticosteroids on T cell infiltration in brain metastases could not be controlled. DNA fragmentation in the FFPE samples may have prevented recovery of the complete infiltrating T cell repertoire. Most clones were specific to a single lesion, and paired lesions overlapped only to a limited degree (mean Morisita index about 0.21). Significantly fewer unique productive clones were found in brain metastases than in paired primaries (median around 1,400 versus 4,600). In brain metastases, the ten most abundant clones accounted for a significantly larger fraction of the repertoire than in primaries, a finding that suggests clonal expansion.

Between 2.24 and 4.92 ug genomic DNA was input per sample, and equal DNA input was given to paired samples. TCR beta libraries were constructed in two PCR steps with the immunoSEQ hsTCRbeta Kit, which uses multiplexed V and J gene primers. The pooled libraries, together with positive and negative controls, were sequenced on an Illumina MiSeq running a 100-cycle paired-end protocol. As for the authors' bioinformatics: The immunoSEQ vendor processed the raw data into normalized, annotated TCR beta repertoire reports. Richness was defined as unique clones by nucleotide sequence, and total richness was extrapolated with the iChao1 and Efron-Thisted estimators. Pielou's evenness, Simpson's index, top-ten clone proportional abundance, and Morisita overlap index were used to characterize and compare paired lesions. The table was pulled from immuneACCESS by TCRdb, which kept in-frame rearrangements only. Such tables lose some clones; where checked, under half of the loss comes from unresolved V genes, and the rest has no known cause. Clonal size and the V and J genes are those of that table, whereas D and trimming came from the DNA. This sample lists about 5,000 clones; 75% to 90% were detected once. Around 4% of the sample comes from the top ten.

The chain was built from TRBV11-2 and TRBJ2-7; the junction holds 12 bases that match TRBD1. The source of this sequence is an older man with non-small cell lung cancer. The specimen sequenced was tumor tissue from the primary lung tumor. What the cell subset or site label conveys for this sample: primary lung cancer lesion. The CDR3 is CASSLWGQGATHEQYF. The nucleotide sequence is TGTGCCAGCAGCTTATGGGGACAGGGGGCGACCCACGAGCAGTACTTC.